Listed here is a single T cell receptor (beta chain). The antigen remains undetermined. This sample is drawn from a study of a mutant IDH1 vaccine in newly diagnosed glioma. The wider study: Administration of eight vaccinations to patients took place in weeks 1, 3, 5, 7, 11, 15, 19, 23. Onset of vaccination occurred 4-6 weeks following radiotherapy alone, or with temozolomide cycles.

TCRdb's table, derived via immunoSEQ multiplex PCR, lists solely in-frame clones and lacks some. The repertoire consists of around 50,000 clones, with 70% to 90% occurring once and the leading ten covering about 4.6%. The germline V gene has CDR1 MNHEY and CDR2 SVGAGI. This CDR3 is 12 amino acids long. V shed 5 bases and J shed 0 bases, with 4 bases lying between them. Time point meaning: week 5, during vaccination. Each dose of the vaccine consisted of 300 ug of mutant IDH1 20-mer peptide, with topical imiquimod. This clonotype originated in a woman in her forties with glioma. V usage is TRBV6-5 and J usage is TRBJ1-1; D is unresolved. The sample here was PBMCs, taken from a glioma patient whose treatment included an IDH1 peptide vaccine. CDR3 amino acids: CASSELNTEAFF. For the CDR3, the DNA is TGTGCCAGCAGTGAGTTGAACACTGAAGCTTTCTTT.